The source of this TCR beta chain is a study of identical twins. This clonotype was counted at least ten times. TCRdb independently ran MiXCR on the 5' RACE reads; one entry per CDR3 protein. Counted here are 550,000 to 700,000 distinct CDR3 sequences, nearly 10% occurring once; the ten biggest clones make up 2.5% to 3.5%. These sequences were also reported in another study, on yellow fever vaccine responses in identical twins.

This sequence was found in a woman aged 18-35 years in good health. Sequencing used PBMCs.

CDR3 amino acids: CSASPGPGGIDTQYF. The CDR3 DNA sequence: TGCAGTGCTTCTCCGGGCCCCGGCGGTATAGATACGCAGTATTTT. This sequence joins TRBV20-1 and TRBJ2-3; D is unresolved. CDR3 length: 15 amino acids. Germline CDR1 reads DFQATT; CDR2 reads SNEGSKA (reference sequence). V dropped 5 bases and J dropped 5 bases, with 20 bases sitting between them.